This T cell receptor (beta chain) was recovered during a study of graft-versus-host responses after intestinal transplantation. Study results and limitations: Allografts of one patient group, those with graft-donor T cell macrochimerism, had high graft-versus-host to host-versus-graft clonal ratios. Detected in recipient marrow were GvH clones, some of which were first observed in ileum or blood.

Profiled with immunoSEQ multiplex PCR; TCRdb holds only in-frame clones, not every one. The data contain 90,000 to 150,000 clones, approximately 95% of them singletons. CDR1 is LNHNV and CDR2 is YYDKDF in the germline V gene (reference sequence). This CDR3 is built from 15 residues. Trimming removed 0 bases from V and 1 base from J, with 9 bases in between. A word on this clone: Its target is unknown.

The chain links TRBV15 to TRBJ1-1; D unresolved. Sequences were derived from unstimulated CD8+ T cells sorted from spleen or lymph node cells, sampled before intestinal transplant. This TCR derives from a human donor who received an intestinal transplant. This CDR3 is CATSRDRHTNTEAFF. CDR3 DNA sequence: TGTGCCACCAGCAGAGATCGCCACACGAACACTGAAGCTTTCTTT.